This T cell receptor beta chain was profiled in a study of blood T cell repertoires in COVID-19. Overall study context: Acute-phase and convalescent COVID-19 samples originated in the United States, Italy and Spain. Nucleic acid was either cDNA or gDNA, and it came from T cells, B-cell-depleted T cells, or PBMCs.

Original processing methods: Quantification of nucleated cells was approximated via reference gene primer amplification. Some clones are missing from TCRdb's copy, which holds only in-frame ones; the method was immunoSEQ multiplex PCR. D and trimming were read from the DNA, whereas the V and J calls and clone size are those reported in that table. The sample carries around 130,000 clones, approximately 80% recorded once. The V segment lost 3 bases and the J segment 1 base; nucleotides outside the gene matches: 9. This CDR3 contains 16 residues. The V gene's germline CDR1 is DFQATT and CDR2 SNEGSKA (reference sequence).

Sequenced sample: peripheral blood. The V gene is TRBV20-1, the J gene TRBJ2-5; 9 bases are a match to TRBD1. This clonotype was obtained from a woman aged 55-69 years with acute or convalescent COVID-19. In DNA form, the CDR3 reads TGCAGTGCTAGTCGACCCGGGACAGGGCTCCAAGAGACCCAGTACTTC. Its translation is CSASRPGTGLQETQYF.